The clone carrying this TCR beta chain was counted a few times. Its antigen is unknown. This sample is drawn from a study of identical twins. J gave up 5 bases and V 1 base, and 4 bases lay outside the gene matches. Germline CDR1 and CDR2: SGHTA and FQGNSA. The CDR3 is 14 amino acids. TCRdb re-derived calls from the 5' RACE reads in MiXCR, one entry per CDR3 protein. In the table there are around 1.7 million distinct CDR3 sequences, less than 40% of which are singletons. General study points: Within twin pairs, the out-of-frame alpha sequences they shared showed excess low generation probability. Weaker excess twin sharing was seen among beta out-of-frame sequences. Recombination models fit unrelated individuals' TCR alpha sharing but underestimated twins'.

The rearrangement links TRBV7-2 to TRBJ2-5; TRBD1 aligns across 7 bases. The receptor was isolated from a newborn girl in good health. Sequencing used cord blood. The CDR3 nucleotides are TGTGCCAGCAGCTTAGAGGGGGCACGGGAGACCCAGTACTTC. Protein sequence: CASSLEGARETQYF.